This TCR beta chain emerged from a study of radiation and T cells in renal cell carcinoma. Produced via immunoSEQ multiplex PCR; TCRdb's table is partial and in-frame only. Of approximately 16,000 clones in the sample, about 50% are singletons; the top ten hold approximately 10%. The CDR3 length is 15 residues. With 5 bases clipped from V and 4 bases from J, the junction kept 3 bases outside the gene matches. Germline values: CDR1 SGHVS, CDR2 FNYEAQ. Whole-study results and caveats: Irradiated tumors held more dominant CDR3 motifs than control tumors. In nephrectomy-only tumors, top 100 clonotypes averaged 43%, versus around 50% irradiated.

This clone was counted once. No antigen is known for it. Regarding treatment: treatment-naive control, cytoreductive nephrectomy. Treatment-naive patients without radiation supplied the control tumors at nephrectomy. Sequenced material: tumor tissue, taken from a patient whose treatment was nephrectomy without radiotherapy. V is TRBV7-6 and J is TRBJ2-1, with TRBD2 matching 12 bases. The TCR sequence derives from a man aged 35 to 55 with renal cell carcinoma. In nucleotides, the CDR3 is TGTGCCAGCAGCCCTAGCGGGGGGGGGTACAATGAGCAGTTCTTC. Protein sequence: CASSPSGGGYNEQFF.